These 24 T cell receptor beta chains were sequenced from one sample in a study of regulatory dendritic cells for organ transplantation. Profiled with immunoSEQ multiplex PCR; TCRdb holds only in-frame clones, not every one. The table lists over 8,500 clones, more than 55% of them singletons, with approximately 20% in the top ten. Sequences were obtained from memory CD8+ T cells from blood. The subset: CD45RO+ memory T cells. The receptors here all came from a human donor in good health.

This chain connects TRBV4-3 to TRBJ2-1, with a tentative D call TRBD1 (7 bases). Trimming left V 3 bases short and J 7 bases short, with 25 bases between. Per germline, CDR1 LGHNA and CDR2 YSLEER. This CDR3 is 18 amino acids long. Here the CDR3 reads CASSHRTLEGAKHNEQFF. CDR3 bases: TGCGCCAGCAGCCATCGCACTCTGGAGGGGGCGAAACATAATGAGCAGTTCTTC.

V usage is TRBV27 and J usage is TRBJ2-1, with D possibly matching TRBD2 (6 bases). The germline V gene encodes CDR1 MNHEY and CDR2 SMNVEV (reference sequence). V lost 5 bases, J lost 8 bases, and 7 bases lay in between. The CDR3 has 11 amino acids. The CDR3 DNA follows: TGTGCCAGCAGTCCGGGGGATGAGCAGTTCTTC. Amino acid sequence: CASSPGDEQFF.

V and J are TRBV28 and TRBJ2-3, with TRBD2 matching over 10 bases. This CDR3 has 15 amino acids. J gave up 6 bases and V 3 bases, and 6 bases lay outside the gene matches. Germline assignment: CDR1 MDHEN and CDR2 SYDVKM. Here the CDR3 DNA reads TGTGCCAGCAGTTTTCCAACTAGCGGGATGGATACGCAGTATTTT. It specifies CASSFPTSGMDTQYF.

The chain combines TRBV12-5 with TRBJ1-1, with 8 bases that match TRBD1. The CDR3 is made up of 13 amino acids. Trimming cost V 7 bases and J 11 bases; bases outside gene matches: 12. The germline V gene has CDR1 LGHNT and CDR2 FRNRAP. The CDR3 loop reads CASAQGALNIAFF. CDR3 nucleotide sequence: TGTGCTAGTGCCCAGGGGGCCCTAAATATCGCTTTCTTT.

This chain joins TRBV7-2 and TRBJ2-2; maybe TRBD2 (6 bases). Between the trimmed V and J ends, which lost 1 base and 1 base, there was a span of 10 bases. The CDR3 has 16 residues. The germline V gene encodes CDR1 SGHTA and CDR2 FQGNSA. DNA for the CDR3: TGTGCCAGCAGCTTAGAGGGAGGCCTGAACACCGGGGAGCTGTTTTTT. Amino acids: CASSLEGGLNTGELFF. The variable domain in full, with the rest retrieved from reference TRBV7-2 and TRBJ2-2, is GAGVSQSPSNKVTEKGKDVELRCDPISGHTALYWYRQSLGQGLEFLIYFQGNSAPDKSGLPSDRFSAERTGGSVSTLTIQRTQQEDSAVYLCASSLEGGLNTGELFFGEGSRLTVL.

The chain couples TRBV7-9 to TRBJ1-5; D is unclear. This CDR3 has 13 residues. The germline V gene encodes CDR1 SEHNR and CDR2 FQNEAQ (reference sequence). Between the trimmed V and J ends, which lost 2 bases and 0 bases, there was a span of 2 bases. Written as DNA, the CDR3 is TGTGCCAGCAGCTTACATAGCAATCAGCCCCAGCATTTT. As protein: CASSLHSNQPQHF.

This clone was seen more than once but under ten times. CDR3 DNA: TGTGCCAGCAGCCCCACTAGCGGGGGCGCAGATACGCAGTATTTT. Translating it yields CASSPTSGGADTQYF. The rearrangement uses TRBV6-1 and TRBJ2-3; 11 positions agree with TRBD2. Germline CDR1 and CDR2: MNHNS and SASEGT. This CDR3 region has 15 residues. Trimming removed 6 bases from V and 4 bases from J; junction bases left unmatched: 6.

The J gene is TRBJ1-5, the V gene TRBV15, with no clear D. The CDR3 totals 12 residues. The ends were cut back, 5 bases at V and 7 bases at J, with 9 bases in the middle. The germline gives CDR1 LNHNV, CDR2 YYDKDF (reference sequence). This CDR3 is CATSPGGQPQHF. In nucleotides, the CDR3 is TGTGCCACCAGCCCAGGAGGGCAGCCCCAGCATTTT.

The J gene is TRBJ1-6, the V gene TRBV27, with TRBD1 as a possible D gene (5 bases). This CDR3 comprises 16 residues. Germline assignment: CDR1 MNHEY and CDR2 SMNVEV (reference sequence). Deletions cut 2 bases from V and 3 bases from J, with 11 bases between. The CDR3 is CASSLPQGLYNSPLHF. In nucleotides, the CDR3 is TGTGCCAGCAGTTTACCTCAGGGTCTCTATAATTCACCCCTCCACTTT.

V usage is TRBV7-9 and J usage is TRBJ2-1; 10 positions agree with TRBD2. The CDR3 runs 15 residues. Trimming removed 5 bases from V and 4 bases from J; junction bases left unmatched: 5. The germline gives CDR1 SEHNR, CDR2 FQNEAQ (reference sequence). CDR3 nucleotides: TGTGCCAGCAGCCTAGGACTAGCGGTATACAATGAGCAGTTCTTC. Its protein is CASSLGLAVYNEQFF.

The V and J genes are TRBV6-4 and TRBJ2-1; TRBD2 matches at 13 bases. CDR1 and CDR2 (germline): MRHNA, SNTAGT. J lost 9 bases, V lost 3 bases, and 5 bases had no gene match. The CDR3 has 15 amino acids. The DNA of the CDR3 is TGTGCCAGCAGTGAGACCGGGACTAGCGGGACTGAGCAGTTCTTC. Translated: CASSETGTSGTEQFF.

The rearrangement uses TRBV7-9 and TRBJ2-7; unclear D gene. Germline CDR1 reads SEHNR; CDR2 reads FQNEAQ (reference sequence). The CDR3 has 14 residues. V was shortened by 5 bases and J by 2 bases, with 13 bases between the two germline ends. CDR3: CASSHKDGPYEQYF. CDR3 nucleotide sequence: TGTGCCAGCAGCCATAAGGACGGCCCCTACGAGCAGTACTTC.

This clone was seen only a few times. The chain uses TRBV4-1 and TRBJ1-1, with D tentatively TRBD1 (6 bases). This CDR3 has 17 amino acids. The V end lost 3 bases, the J end lost 1 base, and 18 bases lay between the germline ends. Looked up from germline, CDR1 is MGHRA and CDR2 is YSYEKL. CDR3 loop: CASSHPFRTAKNTEAFF. For the CDR3, the DNA is TGCGCCAGCAGCCACCCCTTCCGGACAGCAAAGAACACTGAAGCTTTCTTT.

The V call is TRBV5-4, the J call TRBJ2-7; the D gene is possibly TRBD2 (5 bases). The length of the CDR3 is 12 residues. Trimming stripped 3 bases from V and 1 base from J, with 5 bases between. CDR1 is SGHNT and CDR2 is YYREEE in the germline V gene (reference sequence). CDR3 sequence reads: CASSSGSYEQYF. The DNA of the CDR3 is TGTGCCAGCAGCTCGGGATCCTACGAGCAGTACTTC.

V gene TRBV4-2 combines with J gene TRBJ2-7, with no clear D. V lost 4 bases, J lost 4 bases, and 11 bases lay in between. This CDR3 contains 13 residues. In germline, CDR1 is LGHNA, CDR2 YNFKEQ. In nucleotides, the CDR3 is TGTGCCAGCAGCCTTACCATATCGTACGAGCAGTACTTC. Residues: CASSLTISYEQYF.

V usage is TRBV16 and J usage is TRBJ1-2; D remains unclear. The CDR3 sequence is 13 residues long. V gave up 3 bases and J gave up 3 bases, with 8 bases separating them. Germline CDR1 reads KGHSY; CDR2 reads FQNENV. As DNA, the CDR3 is TGTGCCAGCAGCCACCGGCGGGACTATGGCTACACCTTC. It is translated as CASSHRRDYGYTF.

The chain recombines TRBV4-1 with TRBJ2-1; D possibly corresponds to TRBD2 (6 bases). Germline V gene data show CDR1 as MGHRA and CDR2 as YSYEKL. V was pared by 3 bases and J by 4 bases, with 13 bases between. The length of the CDR3 is 15 residues. The CDR3 DNA is TGCGCCAGCAGCCACTTAACGGGGGAGTACAATGAGCAGTTCTTC. It codes for CASSHLTGEYNEQFF.

The gene calls are TRBV19 and TRBJ1-4, with D possibly TRBD1 on 5 matching bases. The ends were cut back, 0 bases at V and 0 bases at J, with 14 bases in the middle. Per germline, CDR1 LNHDA and CDR2 SQIVND (reference sequence). This CDR3 spans 18 amino acids. DNA of the CDR3: TGTGCCAGTAGTATAGAGGGGACCCATGATGCAACTAATGAAAAACTGTTTTTT. Amino acids: CASSIEGTHDATNEKLFF.

J is TRBJ1-1 and V is TRBV10-2; D unresolved. The germline CDR1 and CDR2 sequences are WSHSY and SAAADI. The CDR3 is 12 amino acids. V was shortened by 2 bases and J by 5 bases, with 6 bases between the two germline ends. The CDR3 DNA follows: TGCGCCAGCAGTGAGCAAGGGACTGAAGCTTTCTTT. Translating it yields CASSEQGTEAFF.

The chain recombines TRBV27 with TRBJ1-2; D gene ambiguous. V was shortened by 1 base and J by 2 bases, with 11 bases between the two germline ends. Germline CDR1 and CDR2: MNHEY and SMNVEV (reference sequence). This CDR3 is built from 15 residues. In DNA, the CDR3 is TGTGCCAGCAGTTTATGGGCGGGATTGAACTATGGCTACACCTTC. It specifies CASSLWAGLNYGYTF.

DNA of the CDR3: TGTGCCAGCAGTTTTTCGGGGGGCACTCAGCCCCAGCATTTT. Translated, it gives CASSFSGGTQPQHF. The chain is built from TRBV27 and TRBJ1-5, with a tentative D call TRBD1 (6 bases). The germline V gene encodes CDR1 MNHEY and CDR2 SMNVEV (reference sequence). This CDR3 spans 14 amino acids. V lost 3 bases and J 6 bases, leaving 12 bases between the germline ends.

J is TRBJ2-7 and V is TRBV29-1, with D possibly matching TRBD1 (5 bases). The CDR3 is 13 amino acids. Trimming left V 4 bases short and J 2 bases short, with 12 bases between. Germline lookup yields CDR1 SQVTM and CDR2 ANQGSEA. CDR3 in DNA: TGCAGCGTTGTGAAGGGGATCCCCTACGAGCAGTACTTC. Translation gives CSVVKGIPYEQYF.

This chain links TRBV11-1 with TRBJ1-4; D is unresolved. CDR3 length equals 13 residues. CDR1 is SGHAT and CDR2 is FQDESV in the germline V gene (reference sequence). Between the trimmed V and J ends, which lost 2 bases and 10 bases, there was a span of 11 bases. The chain's CDR3 is CASSLWATGKLFF. The CDR3 bases are TGTGCCAGCAGCTTATGGGCGACGGGAAAACTGTTTTTT.

The table lists this clone with a count of one. The chain has TRBV7-9 and TRBJ2-3, with TRBD2 identical over 7 bases. Germline V lookup: CDR1 SEHNR, CDR2 FQNEAQ (reference sequence). CDR3 length: 17 amino acids. The V gene end was trimmed by 5 bases and the J gene end by 0 bases; junction bases not matched to a gene: 11. Here the CDR3 reads CASSGRSGGSSTDTQYF. The CDR3 DNA reads as TGTGCCAGCAGCGGGCGTTCGGGGGGTTCTAGCACAGATACGCAGTATTTT.